Sequencing of this TCR beta chain was carried out in a study of T cell repertoires in cytomegalovirus infection. Study as a whole: Recently identified HLA-C-restricted CMV epitopes were used, and well-studied HLA-B-restricted CMV epitopes were used as well. The public TCR beta signatures pointed to both CMV infection and matching HLA type. Study results and limitations: The study found HLA-C-restricted CMV-specific TCR beta clonotypes dominating the ex vivo response.

V gave up 8 bases and J gave up 7 bases, with 23 bases separating them. The CDR3 is 16 amino acids. Germline CDR1 and CDR2: SNHLY and FYNNEI. In TCRdb, the reads were re-called with MiXCR into one record per CDR3 protein. In the table there are some 500,000 distinct CDR3 sequences, around 40% of which are singletons. To note about this clonotype: Its antigen is not identified.

This chain uses TRBV2 with TRBJ1-4; possibly TRBD1 for D (6 bases). Sequencing used cultured PBMCs, obtained from culture after CMV antigen stimulation. The receptor was isolated from a human donor in good health (CMV status not recorded). Some clones in this sample may be carry-over from other donors' samples. The CDR3 nucleotides are TGTGCCAGCGATTCTCTCGGTGGGGGGCGCGGTGAAAAACTGTTTTTT. Residues: CASDSLGGGRGEKLFF.